These 10 T cell receptor beta chains share one sample of origin, sequenced in a study of cytomegalovirus exposure and HLA in healthy donors. Both 60 Vbeta primers and 13 Jbeta primers went into the PCR. Only in-frame clones appear in the TCRdb table, and some are missing; sequencing was by immunoSEQ multiplex PCR. The table lists roughly 190,000 clones, roughly 80% of them singletons. Specimen: PBMCs. The receptors shown here come from a female donor in good health and CMV-seronegative.

The chain recombines TRBV6-5 with TRBJ1-5, with 7 bases matching TRBD1. Germline CDR1 and CDR2: MNHEY and SVGAGI. The CDR3 extends over 13 amino acids. The V and J ends lost 5 bases and 6 bases, in that order; junction bases with no gene match: 4. The CDR3 is CASSTQGTQPQHF. DNA for the CDR3: TGTGCCAGCAGTACACAGGGGACTCAGCCCCAGCATTTT.

The chain links TRBV27 to TRBJ2-3; 7 bases map to TRBD2. In germline, CDR1 is MNHEY, CDR2 SMNVEV (reference sequence). This CDR3 comprises 16 residues. J lost 3 bases, V lost 4 bases, and 10 bases had no gene match. CDR3 coding DNA: TGTGCCAGCAGTTCCTTAGGTTCGGGAGGTACAGATACGCAGTATTTT. Protein product: CASSSLGSGGTDTQYF.

V usage is TRBV6-5 and J usage is TRBJ1-1; 7 bases line up with TRBD1. The V gene end was trimmed by 0 bases and the J gene end by 5 bases; junction bases not matched to a gene: 3. CDR1 is MNHEY and CDR2 is SVGAGI in the germline V gene. This CDR3 is 14 amino acids long. The CDR3 is CASSYSGGATEAFF. DNA of the CDR3: TGTGCCAGCAGTTACTCAGGGGGCGCGACTGAAGCTTTCTTT.

V and J are TRBV28 and TRBJ1-1; unclear D gene. The CDR3 extends over 16 amino acids. Germline V CDR1 and CDR2: MDHEN, SYDVKM. The germline V and J ends were trimmed by 1 base and 3 bases, with 15 bases remaining between them. CDR3 protein: CASSLLSLEEYTEAFF. The CDR3 nucleotides read TGTGCCAGCAGTTTATTGTCCCTTGAGGAGTACACTGAAGCTTTCTTT.

The chain couples TRBV14 to TRBJ2-1; D possibly corresponds to TRBD1 (5 bases). Germline V gives CDR1 SGHDN, CDR2 FVKESK. The CDR3 spans 14 residues. Trimming took 3 bases from V and 3 from J, leaving 9 bases between them. The CDR3 reads CASSHRAVYNEQFF. CDR3 DNA sequence: TGTGCCAGCAGCCACAGGGCCGTCTACAATGAGCAGTTCTTC.

The V call is TRBV19, the J call TRBJ2-3, with 9 bases identical to TRBD1. V was pared by 8 bases and J by 5 bases, with 8 bases of the junction left unmatched. Germline-derived CDR1 and CDR2 are LNHDA and SQIVND (reference sequence). There are 14 residues in the CDR3. The CDR3 DNA reads TGTGCCAGTGCATACAGGGGGCTGGGAGATACGCAGTATTTT. It translates to CASAYRGLGDTQYF. Combining the CDR3 with reference TRBV19 and TRBJ2-3 gives the whole variable domain DGGITQSPKYLFRKEGQNVTLSCEQNLNHDAMYWYRQDPGQGLRLIYYSQIVNDFQKGDIAEGYSVSREKKESFPLTVTSAQKNPTAFYLCASAYRGLGDTQYFGPGTRLTVL.

The V and J genes are TRBV28 and TRBJ2-1, with D maybe TRBD1 (6 bases). The germline V and J ends were trimmed by 2 bases and 4 bases, with 12 bases remaining between them. There are 15 residues in the CDR3. In germline, CDR1 is MDHEN, CDR2 SYDVKM. The CDR3 nucleotides read TGTGCCAGCAGTTTAACGGGCAGGGGTTACAATGAGCAGTTCTTC. This sequence encodes CASSLTGRGYNEQFF.

The V and J genes are TRBV6-5 and TRBJ1-5, with unresolved D. V shed 4 bases and J shed 5 bases, with 18 bases lying between them. Germline CDR1 and CDR2: MNHEY and SVGAGI. CDR3 length equals 16 residues. In DNA form, the CDR3 reads TGTGCCAGCAGTTTACTCGGAGGGTCATCCGATCAGCCCCAGCATTTT. Translation: CASSLLGGSSDQPQHF.

V gene TRBV6-1 combines with J gene TRBJ1-1; TRBD1 matches 8 bases. Germline V gene sequence: CDR1 MNHNS, CDR2 SASEGT. The CDR3 spans 15 residues. The junction had 2 bases not matched to a gene; V was cut back by 2 bases and J by 0 bases. The CDR3: CASSETGQVNTEAFF. The CDR3 DNA sequence: TGTGCCAGCAGTGAAACGGGACAGGTGAACACTGAAGCTTTCTTT.

V is TRBV2 and J is TRBJ2-2; 7 positions agree with TRBD2. V lost 4 bases to trimming and J lost 4 bases; unmatched junction nucleotides: 9. The CDR3 runs to 16 residues. Germline V lookup: CDR1 SNHLY, CDR2 FYNNEI. Written as DNA, the CDR3 is TGTGCCAGCAGTGCGTTCGGCGGGAGAGGCACCGGGGAGCTGTTTTTT. This translates into CASSAFGGRGTGELFF.